Here is one T cell receptor (beta chain) with its context. Its antigen remains unidentified. The V and J ends lost 2 bases and 4 bases respectively, with 12 bases between them. Germline CDR1 reads SQVTM; CDR2 reads ANQGSEA. CDR3 length equals 14 residues. Sequencing used immunoSEQ multiplex PCR; TCRdb keeps in-frame clones, though not all of them. Among 70,000 to 75,000 clones listed, roughly 88% were seen once. The data derive from a study of OX40 agonist ivuxolimab in advanced cancers. Study details: In three patients, partial responses were observed, one with hepatocellular carcinoma and two with cutaneous melanoma. Study-level points and caveats: Those patients achieving a partial response at 0.1-3.0 mg/kg showed among the lowest clonal expansion. The average count of expanded clones was higher among CD8+ T cells than among CD4+.

Patients with autoimmune history or systemic immunosuppression were excluded. Sequences were derived from CD4+ or CD8+ T cells sorted from blood, sampled in a trial of the OX40 agonist ivuxolimab. This receptor was identified in an adult with an advanced solid tumor such as melanoma, head and neck, liver or kidney cancer. The rearrangement uses TRBV29-1 and TRBJ1-5, with D possibly being TRBD1 (6 bases). In nucleotides, the CDR3 is TGCAGCGTTGAATACAGGGTTGGTAATCAGCCCCAGCATTTT. This sequence encodes CSVEYRVGNQPQHF.